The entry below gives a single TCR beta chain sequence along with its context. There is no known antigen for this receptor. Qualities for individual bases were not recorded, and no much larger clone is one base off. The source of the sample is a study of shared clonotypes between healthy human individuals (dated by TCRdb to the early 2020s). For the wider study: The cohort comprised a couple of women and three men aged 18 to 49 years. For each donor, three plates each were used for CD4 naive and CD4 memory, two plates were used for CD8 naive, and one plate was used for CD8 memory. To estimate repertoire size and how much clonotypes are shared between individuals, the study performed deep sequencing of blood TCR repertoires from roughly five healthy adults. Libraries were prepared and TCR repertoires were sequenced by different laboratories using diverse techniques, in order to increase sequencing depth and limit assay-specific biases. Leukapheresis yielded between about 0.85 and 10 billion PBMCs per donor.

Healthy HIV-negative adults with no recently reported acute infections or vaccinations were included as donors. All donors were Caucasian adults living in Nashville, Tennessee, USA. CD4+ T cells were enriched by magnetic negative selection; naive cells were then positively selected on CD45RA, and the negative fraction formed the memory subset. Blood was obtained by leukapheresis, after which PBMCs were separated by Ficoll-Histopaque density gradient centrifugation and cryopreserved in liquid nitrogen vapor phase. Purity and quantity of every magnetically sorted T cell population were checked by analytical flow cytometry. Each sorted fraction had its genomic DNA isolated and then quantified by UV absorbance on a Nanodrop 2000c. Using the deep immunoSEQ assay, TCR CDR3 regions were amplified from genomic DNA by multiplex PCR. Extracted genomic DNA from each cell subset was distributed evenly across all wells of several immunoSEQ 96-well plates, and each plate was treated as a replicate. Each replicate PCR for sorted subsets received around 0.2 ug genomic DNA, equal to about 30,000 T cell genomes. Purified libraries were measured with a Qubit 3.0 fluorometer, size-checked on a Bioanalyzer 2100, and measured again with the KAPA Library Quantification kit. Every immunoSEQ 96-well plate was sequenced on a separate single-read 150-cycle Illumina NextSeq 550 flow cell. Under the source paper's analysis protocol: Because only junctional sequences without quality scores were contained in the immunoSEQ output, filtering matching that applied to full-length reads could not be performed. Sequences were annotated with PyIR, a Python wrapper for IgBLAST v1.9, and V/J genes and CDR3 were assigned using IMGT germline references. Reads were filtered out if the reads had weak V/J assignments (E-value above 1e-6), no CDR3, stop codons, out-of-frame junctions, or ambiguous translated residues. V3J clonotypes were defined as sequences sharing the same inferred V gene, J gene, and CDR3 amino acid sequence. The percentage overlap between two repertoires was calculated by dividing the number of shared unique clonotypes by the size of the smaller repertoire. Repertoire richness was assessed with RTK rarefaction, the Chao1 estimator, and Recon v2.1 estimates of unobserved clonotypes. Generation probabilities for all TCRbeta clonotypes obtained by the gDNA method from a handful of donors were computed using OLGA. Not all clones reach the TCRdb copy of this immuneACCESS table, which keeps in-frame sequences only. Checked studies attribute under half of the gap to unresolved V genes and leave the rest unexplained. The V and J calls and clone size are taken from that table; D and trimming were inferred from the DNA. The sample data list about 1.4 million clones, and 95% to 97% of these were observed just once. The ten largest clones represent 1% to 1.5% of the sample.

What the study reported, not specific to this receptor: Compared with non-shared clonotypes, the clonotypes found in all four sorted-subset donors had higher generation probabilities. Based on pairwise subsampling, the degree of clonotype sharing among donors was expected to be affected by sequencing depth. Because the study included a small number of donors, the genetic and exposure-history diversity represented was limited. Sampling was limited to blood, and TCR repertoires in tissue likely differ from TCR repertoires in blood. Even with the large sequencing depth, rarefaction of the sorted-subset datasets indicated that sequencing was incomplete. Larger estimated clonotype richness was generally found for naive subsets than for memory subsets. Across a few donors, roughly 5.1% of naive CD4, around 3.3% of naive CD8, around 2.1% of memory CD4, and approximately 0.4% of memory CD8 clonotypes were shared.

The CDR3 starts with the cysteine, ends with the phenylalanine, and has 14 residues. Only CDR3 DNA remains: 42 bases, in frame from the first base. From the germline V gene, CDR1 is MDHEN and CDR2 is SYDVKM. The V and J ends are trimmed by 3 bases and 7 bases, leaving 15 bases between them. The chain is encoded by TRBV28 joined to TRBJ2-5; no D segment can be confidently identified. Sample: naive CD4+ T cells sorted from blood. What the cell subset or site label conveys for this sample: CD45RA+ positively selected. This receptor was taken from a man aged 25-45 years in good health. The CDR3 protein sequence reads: CASSFHSSVGTQYF. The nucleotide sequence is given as TGTGCCAGCAGTTTTCACAGTTCAGTCGGGACCCAGTACTTC. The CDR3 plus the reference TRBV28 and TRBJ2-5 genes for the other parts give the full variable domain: DVKVTQSSRYLVKRTGEKVFLECVQDMDHENMFWYRQDPGLGLRLIYFSYDVKMKEKGDIPEGYSVSREKKERFSLILESASTNQTSMYLCASSFHSSVGTQYFGPGTRLLVL.